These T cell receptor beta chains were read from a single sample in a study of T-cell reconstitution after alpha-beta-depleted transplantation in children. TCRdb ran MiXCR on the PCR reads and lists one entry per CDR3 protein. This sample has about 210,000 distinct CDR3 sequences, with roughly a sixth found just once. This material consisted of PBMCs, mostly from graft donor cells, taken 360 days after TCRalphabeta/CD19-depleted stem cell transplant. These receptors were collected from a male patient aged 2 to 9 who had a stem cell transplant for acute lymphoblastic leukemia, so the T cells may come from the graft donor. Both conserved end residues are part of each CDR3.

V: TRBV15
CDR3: CATSRDDSQETQYF

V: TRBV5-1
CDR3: CASSSGASGGMNTEAFF

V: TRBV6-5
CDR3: CASSYRQENEQYF

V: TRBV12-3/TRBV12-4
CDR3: CASREQENTEAFF

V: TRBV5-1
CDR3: CASSVGQALLWEQYF

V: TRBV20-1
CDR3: CSASPGQGGRNEQFF

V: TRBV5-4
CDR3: CASSWAIAGENYEQYF

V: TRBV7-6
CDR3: CASSLGPGGLTNTGELFF

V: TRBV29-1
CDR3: CSVRAPPETQYF

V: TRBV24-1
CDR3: CATSDLSQGQETQYF

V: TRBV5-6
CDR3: CASSLSWTPSNQPQHF

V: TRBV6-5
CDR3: CASSYLGQGNTEAFF

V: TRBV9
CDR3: CATSVEPGNTQYF

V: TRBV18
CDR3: CASSLKTGQEQYF

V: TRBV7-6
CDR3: CASSLVRQNNSPLHF

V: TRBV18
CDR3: CASSSLDRNTEAFF

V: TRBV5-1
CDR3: CASSPLEVQETQYF

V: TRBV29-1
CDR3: CSVVTGGEQYF

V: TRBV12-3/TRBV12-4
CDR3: CASRPLLAGGPYNEQFF

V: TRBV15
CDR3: CATSPGGATEAFF

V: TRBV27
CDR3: CASSPAGIRKLFF